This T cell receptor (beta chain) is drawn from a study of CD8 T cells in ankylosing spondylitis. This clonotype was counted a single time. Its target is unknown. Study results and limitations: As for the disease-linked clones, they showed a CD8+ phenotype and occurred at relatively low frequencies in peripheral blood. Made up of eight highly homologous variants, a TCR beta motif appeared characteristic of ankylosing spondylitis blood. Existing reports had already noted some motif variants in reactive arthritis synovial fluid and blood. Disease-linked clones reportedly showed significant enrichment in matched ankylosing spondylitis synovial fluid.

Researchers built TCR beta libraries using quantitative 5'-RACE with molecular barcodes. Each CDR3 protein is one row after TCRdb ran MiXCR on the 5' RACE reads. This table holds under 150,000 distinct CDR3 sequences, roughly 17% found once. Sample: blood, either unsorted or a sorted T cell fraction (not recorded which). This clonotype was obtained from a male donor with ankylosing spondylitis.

Here the CDR3 DNA reads TGTGCCACCAGGGACGCGCTCCAAGAGACCCAGTACTTC. This encodes CATRDALQETQYF. The V and J genes are TRBV15 and TRBJ2-5; no firm D call. The germline gives CDR1 LNHNV, CDR2 YYDKDF (reference sequence). The CDR3 extends over 13 amino acids. Trimming cost V 6 bases and J 1 base, with 9 bases left between them.